This T cell receptor beta chain was captured in a study of T cell repertoires in cytomegalovirus infection. In the study overall: Public TCR beta signature analysis indicated the presence of both CMV infection and matching HLA type.

In this sample, this clonotype turned up a few times. What it binds is unknown. Germline-derived CDR1 and CDR2 are SGHVS and FNYEAQ. The CDR3 runs 11 residues. V was cut by 6 bases and J by 10 bases, with 10 bases left in between. Each CDR3 protein gets one entry after TCRdb re-called the reads with MiXCR. The repertoire holds about 740,000 distinct CDR3 sequences, with roughly a third as singletons. The TCR comes from a human donor in good health (CMV status not recorded). Some clones in this sample may be carry-over from other donors' samples. Source: cultured PBMCs, taken from culture after CMV antigen stimulation. This chain links TRBV7-6 with TRBJ2-1; D uncertain. The CDR3 protein is CASRHNYEQFF. The CDR3 DNA follows: TGTGCCAGCAGACATAATTACGAGCAGTTCTTC.